This TCR beta chain was observed in a study of T cell responses to AZD1222 COVID-19 vaccine. The V gene lost 5 bases and the J gene lost 4 bases, with 3 bases spanning the gap. Germline V gives CDR1 MNHEY, CDR2 SVGAGI. This CDR3 region has 10 residues. TCRdb keeps only in-frame clones here, not all; method: immunoSEQ multiplex PCR. Here the sample spans about 170,000 clones, 93% being singletons. This chain links TRBV6-5 with TRBJ2-7; D gene uncertain. The source of this sequence is an adult in good health. The material sequenced was peripheral blood, taken on day 0 of AZD1222 vaccination. DNA of the CDR3: TGTGCCAGCAGTCAATACGAGCAGTACTTC. Amino acids: CASSQYEQYF.